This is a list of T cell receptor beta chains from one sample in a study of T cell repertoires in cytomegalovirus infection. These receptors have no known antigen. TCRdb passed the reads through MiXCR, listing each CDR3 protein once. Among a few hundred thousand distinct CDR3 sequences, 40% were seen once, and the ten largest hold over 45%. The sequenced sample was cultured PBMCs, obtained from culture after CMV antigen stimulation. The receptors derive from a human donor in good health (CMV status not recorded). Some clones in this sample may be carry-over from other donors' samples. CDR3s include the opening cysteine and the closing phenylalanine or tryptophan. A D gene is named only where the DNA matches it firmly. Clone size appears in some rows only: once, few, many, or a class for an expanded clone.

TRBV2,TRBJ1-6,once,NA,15,TGTGCCAGCAGTTACAGGAGCTCCTATAATTCACCCCTCCACTTT,CASSYRSSYNSPLHF
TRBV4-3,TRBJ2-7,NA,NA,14,TGCGCCAGCAGCCATGGCAGCGGTCCCTACGAGCAGTACTTC,CASSHGSGPYEQYF
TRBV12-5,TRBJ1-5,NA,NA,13,TGTGCTAGTGGTTTGCCCCGGGATCAGCCCCAGCATTTT,CASGLPRDQPQHF
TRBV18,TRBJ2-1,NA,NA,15,TGTGCCAGCTCACCCTCACTAGGGGGGCTCGTGGAGCAGTTCTTC,CASSPSLGGLVEQFF
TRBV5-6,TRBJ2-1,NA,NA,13,TGTGCCAGCAGCTTTGGGGCCTCCAATGAGCAGTTCTTC,CASSFGASNEQFF
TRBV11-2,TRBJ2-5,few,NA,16,TGTGCCAGCAGGCGAATCCGGGACGGAGACCAAGAGACCCAGTACTTC,CASRRIRDGDQETQYF
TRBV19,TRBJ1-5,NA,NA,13,TGTGCCGTAGGGAGGGAAACGAGGCAGCCCCAGCATTTT,CAVGRETRQPQHF
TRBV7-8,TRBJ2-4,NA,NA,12,TGTGCCAGCAGCTTCCCAGGGAGCATTCAGTACTTC,CASSFPGSIQYF
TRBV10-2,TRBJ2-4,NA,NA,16,TGCGCCAGCAGTGAGTCAGCTCAAAGGGGGTTAAACATTCAGTACTTC,CASSESAQRGLNIQYF
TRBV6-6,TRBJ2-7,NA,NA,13,TGTGCCAGCAGTTACCAGGGGGAGGACGAGCAGTACTTC,CASSYQGEDEQYF
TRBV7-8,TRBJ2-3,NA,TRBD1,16,TGTGCCAGCAGCCTAACCGGGACAGGGGCCACAGATACGCAGTATTTT,CASSLTGTGATDTQYF
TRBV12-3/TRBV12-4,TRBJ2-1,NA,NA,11,TGTGCCAGCAGTGGCCCGGACGGGCAGTTCTTC,CASSGPDGQFF
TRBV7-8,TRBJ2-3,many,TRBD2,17,TGTGCCAGCAGCTTACTCCCTAGCGGGAGATCGGCAGATACGCAGTATTTT,CASSLLPSGRSADTQYF
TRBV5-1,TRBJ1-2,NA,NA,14,TGCGCCAGCAGCCTACGAGGCCTTGGGAATGGCTACACCTTC,CASSLRGLGNGYTF
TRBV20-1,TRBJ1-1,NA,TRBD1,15,TGCAGTGCCCCTCTTGCGGGACAGGGGGGAACTGAAGCTTTCTTT,CSAPLAGQGGTEAFF
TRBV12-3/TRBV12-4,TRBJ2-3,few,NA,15,TGTGCCAGCAGGGCACAACTAACTAGCACAGATACGCAGTATTTT,CASRAQLTSTDTQYF
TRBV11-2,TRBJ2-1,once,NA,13,TGTGCCAGCAGCTTAGACGTCTTAGATGAGCAGTTCTTC,CASSLDVLDEQFF
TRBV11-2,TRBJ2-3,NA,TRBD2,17,TGTGCCAGCAGCACACGACTAGCGGGTTCCTCAAGGGATACGCAGTATTTT,CASSTRLAGSSRDTQYF
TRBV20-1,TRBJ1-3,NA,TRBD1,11,TGCAGTGTAGACAGGGCGAACACCATATATTTT,CSVDRANTIYF
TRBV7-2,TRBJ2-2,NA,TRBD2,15,TGTGCCAGCAGCCGTAGCGGGACGAACACCGGGGAGCTGTTTTTT,CASSRSGTNTGELFF
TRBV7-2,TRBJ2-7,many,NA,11,TGTGCCAGCAGCTTAGTAGGGGAGCAGTACTTC,CASSLVGEQYF
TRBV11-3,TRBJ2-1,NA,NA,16,TGTGCCAGCAGCTTAGTTCGCAAAGCGGTCATCGATGAGCAGTTCTTC,CASSLVRKAVIDEQFF
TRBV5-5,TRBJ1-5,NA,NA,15,TGTGCCAGCAGCTTGTTCTATAACAACAATCAGCCCCAGCATTTT,CASSLFYNNNQPQHF
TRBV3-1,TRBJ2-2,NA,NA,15,TGTGCCAGCAGCCAAAGGGTAGGCTACACCGGGGAGCTGTTTTTT,CASSQRVGYTGELFF